What follows is one T cell receptor (beta chain) and its context. The antigen remains unidentified. This CDR3 comprises 15 residues. The V gene lost 1 base and the J gene lost 1 base, with 11 bases spanning the gap. Per germline, CDR1 MGHRA and CDR2 YSYEKL. 5'RACE primed from the constant segment yielded TCR alpha and TCR beta cDNA libraries bearing sample barcodes and UMIs. Each CDR3 protein gets one entry after TCRdb re-called the 5' RACE reads with MiXCR. The table includes fewer than 450,000 distinct CDR3 sequences, around 24% detected once. This entry comes from a study of T-cell memory formation after mild COVID-19. Study results and limitations: CD4/CD8 balance characterized clones contracting day 15 to 85, and CD4+ skew characterized later expanders. Memory sampled before infection contained some responding clones, suggesting cross-reactive memory joined. Of the contracting clones, CD4+ ones lay mainly in CM and EM, and CD8+ ones in EMRA.

This clonotype was obtained from an adult woman who had mild COVID-19 (a few samples of this study predate the infection). Cell type and time point are not known. V is TRBV4-1 and J is TRBJ2-7; a possible D gene is TRBD1 (7 bases). Sequenced sample: PBMCs or a T cell subset sorted from them (not recorded which). The CDR3 DNA is TGCGCCAGCAGCCAAGGGTCAGGGGGGTCCTACGAGCAGTACTTC. It specifies CASSQGSGGSYEQYF.